Following are 5 T cell receptor beta chains from one sample sequenced in a study of blood T cell repertoires in COVID-19. Sequencing was performed with immunoSEQ multiplex PCR; in TCRdb, only in-frame clones are kept and a portion is missing. This sample has more than 250,000 clones, with less than 85% found just once. What was sequenced was peripheral blood. These receptor sequences come from a man aged 60 to 69 who had recovered from COVID-19.

CDR3 sequence (DNA): TGCGCCAGCAGCTTGGCCCCAGGGGCGAACACCGGGGAGCTGTTTTTT. Translated, it gives CASSLAPGANTGELFF. The V gene is TRBV5-1, the J gene TRBJ2-2, with D perhaps TRBD1 (6 bases). V dropped 0 bases and J dropped 0 bases, with 9 bases sitting between them. Germline values: CDR1 SGHRS, CDR2 YFSETQ. The length of the CDR3 is 16 residues. The entire variable domain, with the rest obtained from reference TRBV5-1 and TRBJ2-2, is as follows: KAGVTQTPRYLIKTRGQQVTLSCSPISGHRSVSWYQQTPGQGLQFLFEYFSETQRNKGNFPGRFSGRQFSNSRSEMNVSTLELGDSALYLCASSLAPGANTGELFFGEGSRLTVL.

This clone came up once. J is TRBJ1-1 and V is TRBV30, with unresolved D. V gave up 2 bases and J gave up 5 bases, with 9 bases separating them. In germline, CDR1 is GTSNPN, CDR2 SVGIG (reference sequence). This CDR3 has 12 residues. The CDR3 DNA sequence: TGTGCCTGGAGTACGCGAACGACTGAAGCTTTCTTT. As protein: CAWSTRTTEAFF.

The genes are TRBV24-1 and TRBJ2-1, with 7 bases that match TRBD2. Germline V gene sequence: CDR1 KGHDR, CDR2 SFDVKD. The CDR3 has 15 amino acids. Trimming at V came to 4 bases and at J to 6 bases, leaving 8 bases not matched to a gene. The CDR3 DNA follows: TGTGCCACCAGTGACCCCGGGGGGACTTCCAATGAGCAGTTCTTC. It specifies CATSDPGGTSNEQFF.

V gene TRBV7-2 combines with J gene TRBJ1-1, with 9 bases lining up with TRBD1. Germline CDR1 SGHTA, CDR2 FQGNSA. V was clipped by 6 bases and J by 5 bases; unmatched bases: 7. This CDR3 is built from 14 residues. This CDR3 is CASRATGGLTEAFF. Written as DNA, the CDR3 is TGTGCCAGCAGAGCAACAGGGGGCCTAACTGAAGCTTTCTTT.

This clone came up a few times. V gene TRBV6-5 combines with J gene TRBJ2-7; tentative D call: TRBD1 (6 bases). With 6 bases removed from V and 5 bases from J, the gap between germline ends came to 17 bases. Germline assignment: CDR1 MNHEY and CDR2 SVGAGI. The CDR3 is 14 residues long. The CDR3 DNA sequence: TGTGCCAGCAGGGGGGACATCCTAAACGACGAGCAGTACTTC. Translated, it gives CASRGDILNDEQYF.